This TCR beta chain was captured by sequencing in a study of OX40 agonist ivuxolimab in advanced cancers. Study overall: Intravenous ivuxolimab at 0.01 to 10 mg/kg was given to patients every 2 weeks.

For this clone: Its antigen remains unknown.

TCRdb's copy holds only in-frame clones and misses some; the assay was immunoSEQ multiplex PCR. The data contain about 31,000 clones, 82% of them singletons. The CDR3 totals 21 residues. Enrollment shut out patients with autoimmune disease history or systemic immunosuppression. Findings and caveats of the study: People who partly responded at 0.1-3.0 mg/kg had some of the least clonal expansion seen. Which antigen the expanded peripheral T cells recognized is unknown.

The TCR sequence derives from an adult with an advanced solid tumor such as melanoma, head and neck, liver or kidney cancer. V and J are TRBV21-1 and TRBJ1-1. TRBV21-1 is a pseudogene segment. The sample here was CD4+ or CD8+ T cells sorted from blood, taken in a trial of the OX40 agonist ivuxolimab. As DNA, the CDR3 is TGTGCCAGCAGCAAACCGGGGGAGGTCATATCGGCCTATGCCCAGAACACTGAAGCTTTCTTT. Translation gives CASSKPGEVISAYAQNTEAFF.